This TCR beta chain was identified during a study of shared clonotypes between healthy human individuals. Study results and caveats: Among donors, the sharing of clonotypes was expected to be influenced by sequencing depth. The sharing of 4% to 5.5% of naive CD4 clonotypes was seen across a few donors.

In regard to this clone: What it recognizes is unknown.

As defined, naive CD8 cells were CD45RO-negative and positively selected for CCR7, with terminally differentiated effector memory CD45RA+ cells excluded. The deep-level immunoSEQ assay was used. Sorted-subset replicate PCR reactions were performed with approximately 0.2 ug DNA, corresponding to roughly 31,000 T cell genomes. Libraries were prepared by immunoSEQ multiplex PCR; TCRdb keeps only in-frame clonotypes and omits some of them. This repertoire shows roughly 2.1 million clones, under 95% found once; its top ten account for roughly 1.8%. The V end was cut by 2 bases, the J end by 6 bases, with 8 bases between. Germline lookup yields CDR1 SGHRS and CDR2 YFSETQ. The CDR3 is made up of 13 amino acids.

The TCR comes from a man aged 18 to 29 in good health. Some clones in this sample may be carry-over from other donors' samples. The specimen was naive CD8+ T cells from PBMCs. V is TRBV5-1 and J is TRBJ2-2; D call uncertain. CDR3 in DNA: TGCGCCAGCAGCTTTATGACTTCCGGGGAGCTGTTTTTT. Amino acid sequence: CASSFMTSGELFF.